Following are 14 T cell receptor beta chains from one sample sequenced in a study of vaccination effects on CD4 cells after COVID-19. No antigen is known for these receptors. Libraries were prepared by immunoSEQ multiplex PCR; TCRdb keeps only in-frame clonotypes and omits some of them. The table has roughly 63,000 clones, approximately 80% seen once; the top ten hold 12%. Peptide-pool stimulation followed by sequencing identified expanded antigen-specific CD4+ clonotypes in the ViraFEST assay. After roughly 10 days in culture, the CD4+ T cells were isolated. Prior SARS-CoV-2 infection was absent in the vaccine recipients, as shown by negative nucleocapsid antibodies. Sequencing was performed on CD4+ T cells from PBMCs cultured with SARS-CoV-2 spike peptides, taken before COVID-19 vaccination. The receptor source for this set is a human donor who received a COVID-19 vaccine.

The chain links TRBV19 to TRBJ2-3, with 11 positions matching TRBD2. Per germline, CDR1 LNHDA and CDR2 SQIVND (reference sequence). The CDR3 extends over 16 amino acids. V lost 3 bases to trimming and J lost 2 bases; unmatched junction nucleotides: 4. The chain's CDR3 is CASSIRTSGYTDTQYF. DNA of the CDR3: TGTGCCAGTAGTATCCGGACTAGCGGGTACACAGATACGCAGTATTTT.

The genes are TRBV6-5 and TRBJ2-2; 7 bases fit TRBD2. Germline V gene lookup returns CDR1 MNHEY and CDR2 SVGAGI. J gave up 6 bases and V 8 bases, and 6 bases lay outside the gene matches. The CDR3 length is 13 residues. The CDR3 nucleotides are TGTGCCAGCGGAGCGGGGTCTCCCGGGGAGCTGTTTTTT. Translating gives CASGAGSPGELFF.

The chain links TRBV10-3 to TRBJ1-6, with D perhaps matching TRBD1 (5 bases). Germline V gene lookup returns CDR1 ENHRY and CDR2 SYGVKD. Trimming cost V 2 bases and J 2 bases, with 10 bases left between them. The CDR3 sequence is 16 residues long. CDR3 in DNA: TGTGCCATCAGTGAGGGAGACAGAACCTATAATTCACCCCTCCACTTT. This translates into CAISEGDRTYNSPLHF.

This chain joins TRBV9 and TRBJ2-5; D ambiguous. V dropped 4 bases and J dropped 5 bases, with 12 bases sitting between them. Germline CDR1 SGDLS, CDR2 YYNGEE. The CDR3 length is 13 residues. In nucleotides, the CDR3 is TGTGCCAGCAGCTTACCAGGTCGGGAGACCCAGTACTTC. This gives the protein CASSLPGRETQYF.

The V and J genes are TRBV29-1 and TRBJ1-4; 9 positions match TRBD1. This CDR3 is 13 amino acids long. CDR1 and CDR2 (germline): SQVTM, ANQGSEA. V shed 3 bases, J shed 6 bases, and the junction held 2 bases outside the gene matches. The CDR3: CSVETGGDEKLFF. The CDR3 bases are TGCAGCGTTGAGACAGGGGGGGATGAAAAACTGTTTTTT.

The chain recombines TRBV29-1 with TRBJ1-1; D unresolved. V shed 5 bases and J shed 0 bases, with 13 bases lying between them. Per germline, CDR1 SQVTM and CDR2 ANQGSEA. The CDR3 sequence is 14 residues long. CDR3 residues: CSVLTPPLNTEAFF. CDR3 coding DNA: TGCAGCGTTTTGACACCACCTCTGAACACTGAAGCTTTCTTT.

This clone was detected once. The chain uses TRBV1 and TRBJ2-7; the table's D call of TRBD1 was not tested on the DNA. TRBV1 is noted as a pseudogene. This CDR3 has 18 amino acids. The CDR3 reads CTSSQVGIRTGDMGEQYV. CDR3 nucleotides: TGCACCAGCAGCCAAGTGGGAATCCGGACAGGGGATATGGGGGAGCAGTACGTC.

The rearrangement joins TRBV7-3 to TRBJ2-5, with D perhaps TRBD1 (6 bases). The ends were cut back, 0 bases at V and 5 bases at J, with 13 bases in the middle. The CDR3 is 15 amino acids. CDR1 and CDR2 (germline): SGHTA, FQGTGA. The CDR3 DNA reads as TGTGCCAGCAGCTTAACTGGCGCTAGGGGGGAGACCCAGTACTTC. Its protein is CASSLTGARGETQYF.

V and J are TRBV29-1 and TRBJ2-3; D perhaps matches TRBD1 (6 bases). Between the trimmed V and J ends, which lost 1 base and 2 bases, there was a span of 7 bases. This CDR3 contains 13 residues. Germline assignment: CDR1 SQVTM and CDR2 ANQGSEA. The CDR3 sequence: CSVEGTDTDTQYF. The CDR3 DNA reads TGCAGCGTTGAAGGGACAGACACAGATACGCAGTATTTT.

This clone showed up just a few times. Mismatch with germline at one junction end may stem from a read error. V gene TRBV19 combines with J gene TRBJ1-5; D may be TRBD1 (6 bases). Germline lookup yields CDR1 LNHDA and CDR2 SQIVND (reference sequence). The CDR3 has 12 amino acids. CDR3 DNA: TGTGCCAGTAGTCCCACGAGGGGGACCCCCTATTTT. It translates to CASSPTRGTPYF.

CDR3 sequence reads: CASSVSGEGNQPQHF. The CDR3 bases are TGTGCCAGCAGCGTATCTGGTGAGGGTAATCAGCCCCAGCATTTT. The chain combines TRBV9 with TRBJ1-5; D not certain. The CDR3 is 15 amino acids. Germline-derived CDR1 and CDR2 are SGDLS and YYNGEE. Trimming left V 1 base short and J 4 bases short, with 12 bases between.

V and J are TRBV10-3 and TRBJ2-1; 8 bases are shared with TRBD1. This CDR3 region has 16 residues. V trimming: 0 bases; J trimming: 7 bases; junction bases outside the gene matches: 8. CDR1 is ENHRY and CDR2 is SYGVKD in the germline V gene. The chain's CDR3 is CAISESTGQGWNEQFF. CDR3 nucleotide sequence: TGTGCCATCAGTGAGTCAACAGGACAGGGATGGAATGAGCAGTTCTTC.

The chain is built from TRBV20-1 and TRBJ2-7, with 7 bases that match TRBD1. Trimming cost V 3 bases and J 3 bases; bases outside gene matches: 5. Looked up from germline, CDR1 is DFQATT and CDR2 is SNEGSKA (reference sequence). CDR3 length: 13 amino acids. CDR3 sequence (DNA): TGCAGTGCTAGTCGACAGGGCGGCTACGAGCAGTACGTC. The encoded protein is CSASRQGGYEQYV.

The chain couples TRBV5-4 to TRBJ1-1; perhaps TRBD1 as D (6 bases). Germline values: CDR1 SGHNT, CDR2 YYREEE (reference sequence). V was clipped by 4 bases and J by 1 base, with 8 bases between them. The CDR3 extends over 13 amino acids. The CDR3 sequence: CASSLRGNTEAFF. The CDR3 DNA reads TGTGCCAGCAGCCTCAGGGGGAACACTGAAGCTTTCTTT. Based on the CDR3 plus reference TRBV5-4 and TRBJ1-1, the full variable domain is ETGVTQSPTHLIKTRGQQVTLRCSSQSGHNTVSWYQQALGQGPQFIFQYYREEENGRGNFPPRFSGLQFPNYSSELNVNALELDDSALYLCASSLRGNTEAFFGQGTRLTVV.